The rows below give T cell receptor beta chains drawn from one sample of a study of shared clonotypes between healthy human individuals. The method was immunoSEQ multiplex PCR; TCRdb's version includes in-frame clones alone and lacks a portion of them. The table lists fewer than 1.8 million clones, about 98.5% of them singletons. Material for sequencing was naive CD4+ T cells sorted from blood. These receptors originate from a man between 25 and 39 years old in good health. CDR3s include the opening cysteine and the closing phenylalanine or tryptophan. A D gene is named only where the DNA matches it firmly. Clone sizes are given selectively: once, few, many, or a class where the clone is expanded.

>11|TRBJ2-7|TRBV19|.|.
TGTGCCACCCAGGACCGGGACGAGCAGTACTTC
CATQDRDEQYF
>16|TRBJ1-1|TRBV5-1|TRBD1|.
TGCGCCAGCAGCTCTATTTTAGGACAGGGATTCACTGAAGCTTTCTTT
CASSSILGQGFTEAFF
>14|TRBJ2-7|TRBV7-9|TRBD2|.
TGTGCCAGCAGCCAGCGGGAGTTATCCTACGAGCAGTACTTC
CASSQRELSYEQYF
>12|TRBJ1-2|TRBV28|.|.
TGTGCCAGCAACCGGGACCCCAGGGGCTACACCTTC
CASNRDPRGYTF
>16|TRBJ2-1|TRBV5-1|.|once
TGCGCCAGCAGCTCGGGCGACCCGAGCTCCTACAATGAGCAGTTCTTC
CASSSGDPSSYNEQFF
>13|TRBJ2-2|TRBV9|.|.
TGTGCCAGCAGCGTTGTGTTTGGCTCGGAGCTGTTTTTT
CASSVVFGSELFF
>14|TRBJ2-7|TRBV19|TRBD2|.
TGTGCCAGTAGTACTAGCGGGACAACCTACGAGCAGTACTTC
CASSTSGTTYEQYF
>15|TRBJ2-7|TRBV6-5|.|.
TGTGCCAGCAGGGGCCAGCCGGAGGGTAGCTACGAGCAGTACTTC
CASRGQPEGSYEQYF
>16|TRBJ2-3|TRBV7-6|TRBD2|.
TGTGCCAGCAGCTTAGGTAGCGGGTCCAGCACAGATACGCAGTATTTT
CASSLGSGSSTDTQYF
>19|TRBJ2-7|TRBV18|TRBD2|.
TGTGCCAGCTCAGCCCTATCACTAGCGGGAGGCCCCTTTAATTACGAGCAGTACTTC
CASSALSLAGGPFNYEQYF
>13|TRBJ2-7|TRBV5-1|.|.
TGCGCCAGCAGCTTGTTGGGGGACTACGAGCAGTACTTC
CASSLLGDYEQYF
>16|TRBJ2-7|TRBV18|TRBD2|.
TGTGCCAGCTCACCAGTGACTAGCGGGGTCACCTACGAGCAGTACTTC
CASSPVTSGVTYEQYF
>13|TRBJ1-1|TRBV11-2|TRBD1|.
TGTGCCAGCAGCTACTGGACAGGCACTGAAGCTTTCTTT
CASSYWTGTEAFF
>14|TRBJ2-7|TRBV7-9|.|.
TGTGCCAGCAGCTTAGGAGGGGGAGTTTACGAGCAGTACTTC
CASSLGGGVYEQYF
>19|TRBJ1-3|TRBV2|.|.
TGTGCCAGCAGCCGACGACAGGTTCGAGACCTCTCAAGGGGAAACACCATATATTTT
CASSRRQVRDLSRGNTIYF
>13|TRBJ2-5|TRBV4-1|.|.
TGCGCCAGCAGCCAAGTACTAGCTGGGAGTCAGTACTTC
CASSQVLAGSQYF
>17|TRBJ2-1|TRBV13|.|once
TGTGCCAGCAGCTTATTCGCAGATATATCCTCCTACAATGAGCAGTTCTTC
CASSLFADISSYNEQFF
>14|TRBJ2-7|TRBV18|.|.
TGTGCCAGCTCACCCCAGGGCTTTGCGAGGGAGCAGTACTTC
CASSPQGFAREQYF
>15|TRBJ2-7|TRBV7-9|TRBD2|.
TGTGCCAGCAGCCGACTAGCGGGAGGTTCCTACGAGCAGTACTTC
CASSRLAGGSYEQYF
>14|TRBJ2-7|TRBV4-3|.|.
TGCGCCAGCAGACTTAGGCTTGGGGCCTACGAGCAGTACTTC
CASRLRLGAYEQYF
>16|TRBJ2-7|TRBV6-1|TRBD2|.
TGTGCCAGCAGTGGGGGACTAGCGGGATACCGATACGAGCAGTACTTC
CASSGGLAGYRYEQYF
>13|TRBJ2-7|TRBV28|.|.
TGTGCCAGCAGTTTAGCCTACGGGTACGAGCAGTACTTC
CASSLAYGYEQYF
>13|TRBJ2-7|TRBV7-2|TRBD2|.
TGTGCCAGCAGCTTCGGGACTAAATACGAGCAGTACTTC
CASSFGTKYEQYF
>17|TRBJ2-3|TRBV10-3|TRBD2|.
TGTGCCATCAAGGGGACTAGCGGGAGAGGGTTGGGAGATACGCAGTATTTT
CAIKGTSGRGLGDTQYF
>13|TRBJ1-5|TRBV4-1|.|.
TGCGCCAGCAGCCAAGAAAGTCGACAGCCCCAGCATTTT
CASSQESRQPQHF
>14|TRBJ2-3|TRBV29-1|.|.
TGCAGCGTATTAGGCCAGGGGAGCACAGATACGCAGTATTTT
CSVLGQGSTDTQYF
>16|TRBJ2-7|TRBV5-1|TRBD2|.
TGCGCCAGCAGCAGAAGTAGCGGGCGAAGCTCCTACGAGCAGTACTTC
CASSRSSGRSSYEQYF
>19|TRBJ2-7|TRBV6-1|.|.
TGTGCCAGCAGTGAATCTAAGCCTTACGGGCCGTTGTTCACCTACGAGCAGTACTTC
CASSESKPYGPLFTYEQYF
>13|TRBJ2-1|TRBV11-1|.|.
TGTGCCAGCAGCCTAATACTCAGGGTTGAGCAGTTCTTC
CASSLILRVEQFF
>14|TRBJ2-5|TRBV9|TRBD2|.
TGTGCCAGCAGCGTAGACAGCGGGAGAGAGACCCAGTACTTC
CASSVDSGRETQYF
>14|TRBJ2-6|TRBV4-3|.|.
TGCGCCAGCAGCCCCACCCCTGGGGCCAACGTCCTGACTTTC
CASSPTPGANVLTF
>15|TRBJ2-7|TRBV6-1|.|.
TGTGCCAGCAGTGCACTAGGCAGGACCTCCTACGAGCAGTACTTC
CASSALGRTSYEQYF
>19|TRBJ2-7|TRBV7-2|TRBD2|.
TGTGCCAGCAGCTCCCTTAGGACTAGCCGTCGGAAGGGTAGCTACGAGCAGTACTTC
CASSSLRTSRRKGSYEQYF
>16|TRBJ2-1|TRBV6-1|.|.
TGTGCCAGCAGGGAATCGATCGGGAGCTCCTACAATGAGCAGTTCTTC
CASRESIGSSYNEQFF
>17|TRBJ2-7|TRBV18|TRBD1|.
TGTGCCAGCTCGCATCATTCCCCCGGGACAGGGGAGGACGAGCAGTACTTC
CASSHHSPGTGEDEQYF
>17|TRBJ2-7|TRBV14|TRBD2|.
TGTGCCAGCAGCCAACCGCGAGCTAGCGGGACTTCCTACGAGCAGTACTTC
CASSQPRASGTSYEQYF
>14|TRBJ2-7|TRBV5-4|.|.
TGTGCCAGCAGCAAACCGGGACGGGCCTACGAGCAGTACTTC
CASSKPGRAYEQYF
>13|TRBJ1-2|TRBV15|.|.
TGTGCCACCAGCATTCCCGGTGACTATGGCTACACCTTC
CATSIPGDYGYTF
>15|TRBJ1-5|TRBV6-6|TRBD1|.
TGTGCCAGCAGGGGGACAGGGAATGGACGTCAGCCCCAGCATTTT
CASRGTGNGRQPQHF
>14|TRBJ2-5|TRBV2|.|.
TGTGCCAGCTTACGACGGACTGTAAGAGAGACCCAGTACTTC
CASLRRTVRETQYF
>13|TRBJ1-1|TRBV7-9|.|.
TGTGCCAGCAGCTATAGGACTTTTGCTGAAGCTTTCTTT
CASSYRTFAEAFF
>17|TRBJ2-5|TRBV5-4|TRBD2|.
TGTGCCAGCAGTTTGGGGGATTTCGGACTAGCGGCGGAGACCCAGTACTTC
CASSLGDFGLAAETQYF
>15|TRBJ1-5|TRBV18|.|.
TGTGCCAGCTCACCAGCGACAGCGAACAATCAGCCCCAGCATTTT
CASSPATANNQPQHF
>15|TRBJ2-2|TRBV4-1|.|.
TGCGCCAGCAGCCAAAGGGGACTTAACACCGGGGAGCTGTTTTTT
CASSQRGLNTGELFF
>16|TRBJ1-5|TRBV2|.|once
TGTGCCAGCAGTGAAGCGATGGGGACGAGCAATCAGCCCCAGCATTTT
CASSEAMGTSNQPQHF
>16|TRBJ2-7|TRBV27|TRBD2|.
TGTGCCAGCAGTTCTCAGCTAGCGGAGGGAGGCCACGAGCAGTACTTC
CASSSQLAEGGHEQYF
>13|TRBJ2-5|TRBV11-2|.|.
TGTGCCAGCAGCTTCCCTAGTCAGGAGACCCAGTACTTC
CASSFPSQETQYF
>14|TRBJ1-2|TRBV6-1|TRBD1|.
TGTGCCAGCAAGAGACAGGGGGCGCGTCTTGGCTACACCTTC
CASKRQGARLGYTF
>17|TRBJ2-2|TRBV5-1|TRBD2|.
TGCGCCAGCAGCAGCGGACTAGCGGGAGACGGCACCGGGGAGCTGTTTTTT
CASSSGLAGDGTGELFF
>14|TRBJ2-7|TRBV19|.|once
TGTGCCAGTAGTATCCTCGGCAGCTCCTACGAGCAGTACTTC
CASSILGSSYEQYF
>15|TRBJ2-7|TRBV11-1|.|once
TGTGCCAGCAGCTTACGACGGGAGAGCTCCTACGAGCAGTACTTC
CASSLRRESSYEQYF
>13|TRBJ2-1|TRBV5-1|.|.
TGCGCCAGCAGCTCGGGTCCGGGCGATGAGCAGTTCTTC
CASSSGPGDEQFF
>16|TRBJ1-2|TRBV4-3|TRBD1|.
TGCGCCAGCAGCCAAACCCGACAGGGGCTTGGCTATGGCTACACCTTC
CASSQTRQGLGYGYTF
>13|TRBJ2-1|TRBV2|.|.
TGTGCCAGCGAGAAGGCATCCTACAATGAGCAGTTCTTC
CASEKASYNEQFF
>15|TRBJ1-4|TRBV7-8|TRBD1|.
TGTGCCAGCAGCTCCAGACAGGGCACCGGGGAAAAACTGTTTTTT
CASSSRQGTGEKLFF
>17|TRBJ2-3|TRBV7-8|.|.
TGTGCCAGCAGCTTAGCGGGCGGCGCGAGCCCCCCAGATACGCAGTATTTT
CASSLAGGASPPDTQYF
>13|TRBJ2-5|TRBV29-1|.|.
TGCAGCGCTCGGCGACAGGGAGGGGAGACCCAGTACTTC
CSARRQGGETQYF
>13|TRBJ2-1|TRBV5-6|.|.
TGTGCCAGCAGCTTGGTTCACGACAATGAGCAGTTCTTC
CASSLVHDNEQFF